This TCR beta chain was documented in a study of blood T cell repertoires in COVID-19. Sequencing was performed with immunoSEQ multiplex PCR; in TCRdb, only in-frame clones are kept and a portion is missing. The sample lists roughly 38,000 clones, 74% seen once, with about 10% in the top ten. The CDR3 contains 14 residues. The V end lost 3 bases, the J end lost 3 bases, and 12 bases lay between the germline ends. Germline V gives CDR1 MNHEY, CDR2 SMNVEV (reference sequence). The origin of this receptor is a man in his sixties or seventies with COVID-19, enrolled during active disease. Sequenced input: peripheral blood. V usage is TRBV27 and J usage is TRBJ2-7; the D is unclear. This CDR3 is CASSFSNSLYEQYF. CDR3 nucleotide sequence: TGTGCCAGCAGTTTTTCCAACAGCCTCTACGAGCAGTACTTC.